This TCR beta chain was documented in a study of neurological immune-mediated disorders. Study-level results: The level of TCR clonal expansion was highest in patients with HTLV-1-associated myelopathy and lowest in multiple sclerosis, where it fell below the level seen in healthy controls.

The cDNA was produced through 5'RACE with 10-nucleotide random UMIs. TCRdb reprocessed the 5' RACE reads via MiXCR and lists one record per CDR3 protein. Of more than 30,000 distinct CDR3 sequences in the sample, about an eighth were seen once. The germline V and J ends were trimmed by 6 bases and 3 bases, with 16 bases remaining between them. Germline V gives CDR1 MGHRA, CDR2 YSYEKL. The CDR3 is 15 amino acids. Sample time point: technical triplicate 2. In its sample, this clonotype was seen many times. The target antigen is unknown. The TCR originated in a female donor with HTLV-1-associated myelopathy (HAM/TSP). Material: CD4+ T cells from blood. The rearrangement links TRBV4-1 to TRBJ2-3; D unclear. The CDR3 sequence: CASSGTRLKTDTQYF. CDR3 bases: TGCGCCAGCAGTGGAACCAGGCTAAAGACAGATACGCAGTATTTT.